This TCR beta chain originates from a study of OX40 agonist ivuxolimab in advanced cancers. Study-level background: A male proportion of approximately 80% was recorded, with mean age approximately 64 years and range about 20 to 79. Overall study findings and caveats: Among some nonresponders, normalized T-cell clonal expansion was also low.

The repertoire was sequenced with immunoSEQ multiplex PCR; TCRdb's copy has only in-frame clones and lacks some. The table has some 35,000 clones, more than 80% seen once; the top ten hold roughly 18%. The CDR3 runs to 15 residues. V lost 5 bases to trimming and J lost 0 bases, with 12 bases between them. Germline V CDR1 and CDR2: MNHEY, SMNVEV (reference sequence). As regards this clone: Its matching antigen is unknown.

The chain has TRBV27 and TRBJ2-3, with D hard to call. This clonotype was obtained from an adult with an advanced solid tumor such as melanoma, head and neck, liver or kidney cancer. The starting material was CD4+ or CD8+ T cells sorted from blood, obtained in a trial of the OX40 agonist ivuxolimab. CDR3 region: CASSPNYGSTDTQYF. As DNA, the CDR3 is TGTGCCAGCAGTCCAAACTACGGCAGCACAGATACGCAGTATTTT.